This is a list of T cell receptor beta chains from one sample in a study of control samples from healthy donors and cancer patients. Produced via immunoSEQ multiplex PCR; TCRdb's table is partial and in-frame only. The sample contains under 90,000 clones, 85% to 95% of which appear only once. The specimen sequenced was blood. The receptors here all came from a woman aged 60-75 years in good health. The CDR3 runs from the conserved cysteine through the conserved F or W. Fields, in order: D gene, V gene, clone size, J gene, CDR3 DNA, CDR3 protein. D genes are given only for firm matches. Some rows mark clone size as missing; the rest say once, few, many or name a class of expanded clone.

TRBD1	TRBV24-1	-	TRBJ2-5	TGTGCCACCAGTGACGGGGGACAGGGACAAGAGACCCAGTACTTC	CATSDGGQGQETQYF
-	TRBV2	few	TRBJ1-3	TGTGCCAGCAGGCTGGACGGGGTGGGAAACACCATATATTTT	CASRLDGVGNTIYF
TRBD1	TRBV2	-	TRBJ1-2	TGTGCCAGCATGGGGACAGGGGGCCATACCTATGGCTACACCTTC	CASMGTGGHTYGYTF
TRBD2	TRBV9	-	TRBJ2-1	TGTGCCAGCAGCGTAAGAGGGCCTAGCGGGAGCTCCTACAATGAGCAGTTCTTC	CASSVRGPSGSSYNEQFF
TRBD1	TRBV6-2/TRBV6-3	-	TRBJ1-1	TGTGCCAGCAGCCGACAGGGTGGCACTGAAGCTTTCTTT	CASSRQGGTEAFF
TRBD2	TRBV27	-	TRBJ2-1	TGTGCCAGCAGTTTCGCTACTAGCGGAACCTACAATGAGCAGTTCTTC	CASSFATSGTYNEQFF
-	TRBV27	-	TRBJ2-3	TGTGCCAGCAGTTCGGCAGATACGCAGTATTTT	CASSSADTQYF
-	TRBV19	-	TRBJ1-1	TGTGCCAGTAGGCCAGAAGGTGCCCGGGGGGTGCGAGCTTTCTTT	CASRPEGARGVRAFF
TRBD1	TRBV2	-	TRBJ1-3	TGTGCCAGCTGCCAGGGGGCGGCTGGAAACACCATATATTTT	CASCQGAAGNTIYF
TRBD1	TRBV4-1	-	TRBJ1-1	TGCGCCAGCAGCCACCACGGACAGGGGAGGAGTCGCACTGAAGCTTTCTTT	CASSHHGQGRSRTEAFF
-	TRBV28	-	TRBJ1-2	TGTGCCAGCAGTCCCGACGTGAACTATGGCTACACCTTC	CASSPDVNYGYTF
-	TRBV11-2	-	TRBJ2-5	TGTGCCAGCAGCGTTTCACTGGAGACCCAGTACTTC	CASSVSLETQYF
-	TRBV30	-	TRBJ2-7	TGTGCCTTCCTGGAGGGGTGGCCCTCCTACGAGCAGTACTTC	CAFLEGWPSYEQYF
-	TRBV27	-	TRBJ1-2	TGTGCCAGCAGTTTCGGACAAGACTATGGCTACACCTTC	CASSFGQDYGYTF
-	TRBV7-9	-	TRBJ1-5	TGTGCCAGCAGCCGAACAGGGCTGGGGAATCAGCCCCAGCATTTT	CASSRTGLGNQPQHF
-	TRBV9	-	TRBJ2-6	TGTGCCAGCAGCCGTGGACAAACCTCTGGGGCCAACGTCCTGACTTTC	CASSRGQTSGANVLTF
TRBD2	TRBV6-5	-	TRBJ2-1	TGTGCCAGCACCAAACTAGCGGCGCTTAGGGATGAGCAGTTCTTC	CASTKLAALRDEQFF
-	TRBV19	-	TRBJ1-4	TGTGCCAGTCAGGGGTTGACTAATGAAAAACTGTTTTTT	CASQGLTNEKLFF
-	TRBV7-5	-	TRBJ2-7	TGTGCCAGAAGCTTAGGGCACGGCAAAAGCTCCTACGAGCAGTACTTC	CARSLGHGKSSYEQYF
TRBD2	TRBV27	once	TRBJ2-5	TGTGCCAGCAGTCTTGCGGGAGGTCGGGAGACCCAGTACTTC	CASSLAGGRETQYF
-	TRBV11-2	-	TRBJ1-1	TGTGCCAGCAGCTTAGCCCCCCAGGGCCTAGGCACTGAAGCTTTCTTT	CASSLAPQGLGTEAFF
-	TRBV7-3	-	TRBJ2-1	TGTGCCAGCAGGATCGGGGGCCGAGTTATAACTCGCGGCACCGGTAATGAGCAGTTCTTC	CASRIGGRVITRGTGNEQFF
-	TRBV3-1/TRBV3-2	-	TRBJ2-1	TGTGCCAGCAGCCTCCAGGGGAGGACCTACAATGAGCAGTTCTTC	CASSLQGRTYNEQFF
-	TRBV18	-	TRBJ2-1	TGTGCCAGCTCACCCCCCTCGGGACATGAGCAGTTCTTC	CASSPPSGHEQFF
-	TRBV20-1	once	TRBJ1-1	TGCAGTGCCCCTACATTTGAAGCTTTCTTT	CSAPTFEAFF
-	TRBV7-9	-	TRBJ1-1	TGTGCCAGCAGAGAAGTTGGCACTGAAGCTTTCTTT	CASREVGTEAFF
TRBD1	TRBV28	-	TRBJ1-5	TGTGCCAGCAAAACGGGACAGGGGGGAAATCAGCCCCAGCATTTT	CASKTGQGGNQPQHF
TRBD1	TRBV7-9	few	TRBJ1-4	TGTGCCAGCAGCTTAGTGGGACAGGGGAATGAAAAACTGTTTTTT	CASSLVGQGNEKLFF
TRBD1	TRBV28	-	TRBJ1-3	TGTGCCAGCAGTTTATGGGGGGGACAGTCCGTAATCTCTGGAAACACCATATATTTT	CASSLWGGQSVISGNTIYF
-	TRBV27	-	TRBJ2-1	TGTGCCAGCCTATGGTCTAATTCACGCGGTGAGCAGTTCTTC	CASLWSNSRGEQFF
-	TRBV27	-	TRBJ1-2	TGTGCCAGCAGTCCCGTAGGGGACGGGCCAAGAGGCTACACCTTC	CASSPVGDGPRGYTF
-	TRBV2	-	TRBJ1-2	TGTGCCAGCAGGCCCGGGCAGCTAACTAACTATGGCTACACCTTC	CASRPGQLTNYGYTF
-	TRBV24-1	-	TRBJ1-5	TGTGCCACCAGTGATTCCTGGACCGGGCAGCCCCAGCATTTT	CATSDSWTGQPQHF
TRBD1	TRBV28	-	TRBJ2-5	TGTGCCAGCAGTTTTAAATTGTCGGACAGGGAAGCAGGAGAGACCCAGTACTTC	CASSFKLSDREAGETQYF
-	TRBV5-8	-	TRBJ1-1	TGTGCCAGCAGCTTATGGAACACTGAAGCTTTCTTT	CASSLWNTEAFF
TRBD1	TRBV18	-	TRBJ1-1	TGTGCCAGCTCACAGGGGACAGGGGGCGTCGCAGCTTTCTTT	CASSQGTGGVAAFF
TRBD2	TRBV7-2	-	TRBJ2-3	TGTGCCAGCAGCCTCTCCCCCGGGAGGGCGAATCTGGATACGCAGTATTTT	CASSLSPGRANLDTQYF
TRBD2	TRBV7-9	-	TRBJ2-7	TGTGCCAGCAGCCATTCTAGCGGGAGTGAGGACGAGCAGTACTTC	CASSHSSGSEDEQYF
-	TRBV10-3	-	TRBJ1-2	TGTGCCATCAGTGACTCCCTCAACCGCTACACCTTC	CAISDSLNRYTF
TRBD2	TRBV11-2	-	TRBJ2-1	TGTGCCAGCAGCTTGGCGGGAGGAGGGGAGCAGTTCTTC	CASSLAGGGEQFF
TRBD1	TRBV28	-	TRBJ1-2	TGTGCCAGCAGTCGAACAGGGGATTACTATGGCTACACCTTC	CASSRTGDYYGYTF
TRBD1	TRBV19	-	TRBJ1-1	TGTGCCAGTACCCTGGATTTTACAGGGGCGAGGACTGAAGCTTTCTTT	CASTLDFTGARTEAFF
-	TRBV27	-	TRBJ1-2	TGTGCCAGCAGGAACCCGGGACAAATCTATGGCTACACCTTC	CASRNPGQIYGYTF
-	TRBV6-2/TRBV6-3	-	TRBJ2-5	TGTGCCAGCAGTTACTCGGGCCGATTGGGGGTAGAGACCCAGTACTTC	CASSYSGRLGVETQYF
TRBD1	TRBV10-1	-	TRBJ2-3	TGCGCCAGCACCCGACAGGGTGCAGATACGCAGTATTTT	CASTRQGADTQYF
-	TRBV11-2	-	TRBJ2-7	TGTGCCAGCAGCTTAGATGGGGACAACTACGAGCAGTACTTC	CASSLDGDNYEQYF
TRBD2	TRBV28	-	TRBJ2-1	TGTGCCAGCAGTTATAGCGGGGGTTACTACAATGAGCAGTTCTTC	CASSYSGGYYNEQFF
-	TRBV21-1	-	TRBJ1-1	TGTGCCAGCAGCTCCCTCGGGGGGACAGGGGCTATGAACACTGAAGCTTTCTTT	CASSSLGGTGAMNTEAFF
-	TRBV5-4	-	TRBJ2-2	TGTGCCAGCAGCTTGGACGGAACGAACACCGGGGAGCTGTTTTTT	CASSLDGTNTGELFF
-	TRBV6-5	once	TRBJ1-2	TGTGCCAGCAGGAGGGGCCCGGGCGGTGGCTACACCTTC	CASRRGPGGGYTF
-	TRBV2	-	TRBJ2-2	TGTGCCAGCAGTCCTAATGAAGGGGAGCTGTTTTTT	CASSPNEGELFF
-	TRBV4-3	-	TRBJ1-3	TGCGCCAGCAGCCAGGCGGCAGGGATAAGAAACACCATATATTTT	CASSQAAGIRNTIYF
TRBD1	TRBV9	-	TRBJ1-2	TGTGCCAGCAGCCCATTGGGACAGGGGGCCTATGGCTACACCTTC	CASSPLGQGAYGYTF